This TCR beta chain is from a study of precursors of human CD4 cytotoxic T cells (dated by TCRdb to 2016 to 2018). Study-level background: In total, around 13 donors contributed CD4+ memory subsets to the bulk TCR-seq analysis. Sequences for both the TCRalpha and TCRbeta chains came out of the TCR-seq analysis of some 13 donors (table S7).

The sequencer was an Illumina MiSeq. The authors' analysis ran thus. Repertoire diversity was measured with the Shannon-Wiener index computed in VDJtools. Expanded TCRbeta clonotypes were defined as those with a clonotype frequency of at least 3. Using fastp at Q25 and MiXCR, TCRdb reprocessed the public reads and kept productive beta chains. Each entry is one CDR3 protein sequence, shown with its most common DNA and genes. The V and J calls reflect TCRdb's pipeline rather than the authors' work. In all, the sample holds around 490 distinct CDR3 sequences, and roughly 19% of those were seen once. Of the sample, over 15% falls within the top ten clones. The full study reports these points: Expanded effector clonotypes made up a larger fraction of IL-7Rhigh TEMRA clonotypes than of TEM or TCM clonotypes. Only about 95% of the 14 donors were included in some bulk TCR-seq comparisons, suggesting that not every subset was available for every donor. The authors noted that a human observational design cannot definitively establish the direction of differentiation between precursor and effector cells. Compared with TCM and TEM subsets, the IL-7Rhigh and IL-7R- TEMRA subsets had more restricted TCR repertoires, with lower diversity and more expanded clonotypes.

To test a precursor-effector relationship among CD4 cytotoxic T cells, bulk UMI-based TCR sequencing was performed on four sorted CD4+ memory subsets (TCM, TEM, IL-7Rhigh TEMRA, IL-7R- TEMRA). Cells were obtained from peripheral blood mononuclear cells that had been isolated from human blood. The CDR3 numbers 18 residues from cysteine through phenylalanine. The only DNA kept is the CDR3, 54 bases in frame from the first base. Relative to germline, V is missing 2 bases and J is missing 4 bases, with 18 bases of the junction outside any gene match. CDR1 and CDR2 were assigned from the germline V gene (reference sequence) as GTSNPN and SVGIG. Concerning this clonotype: Its specific antigen is unknown. No base qualities exist here, and no much larger clone lies one base off it.

The source material was memory CD4+ T cells from blood (PBMCs). This TCR derives from a human donor in good health. The sequence joins TRBV30 to TRBJ1-1; 8 bases in the middle match TRBD1. CDR3 region: CAWSTHQGALGGGTEAFF. The sequenced DNA is TGTGCCTGGAGTACCCACCAGGGGGCCTTGGGGGGTGGCACTGAAGCTTTCTTT.